This entry features one T cell receptor (beta chain) sequence. No antigen is known for it. Clones were read by immunoSEQ multiplex PCR, and TCRdb kept only the in-frame ones, dropping some. The profile shows 130,000 or so clones, 85% to 95% of them singletons. This entry belongs to a study of T cell responses to AZD1222 COVID-19 vaccine. As for the study in general: Second-dose groups at about 4 or about 12 weeks were pooled.

J gave up 4 bases and V 3 bases, and 5 bases lay outside the gene matches. CDR1 LGHNA and CDR2 YNFKEQ come from the germline V gene. CDR3 length: 15 amino acids. General study results and limits: Mostly white British, mostly female donors; authors suggested clonal diversity may be underestimated.

Specimen: peripheral blood, collected on day 0 of AZD1222 vaccination. The TCR was taken from an adult in good health. This chain uses TRBV4-2 with TRBJ2-7; 11 bases are a match to TRBD2. Written as DNA, the CDR3 is TGTGCCAGCAGCCACGCACCTAGCGGGGGGTACGAGCAGTACTTC. Translation: CASSHAPSGGYEQYF.